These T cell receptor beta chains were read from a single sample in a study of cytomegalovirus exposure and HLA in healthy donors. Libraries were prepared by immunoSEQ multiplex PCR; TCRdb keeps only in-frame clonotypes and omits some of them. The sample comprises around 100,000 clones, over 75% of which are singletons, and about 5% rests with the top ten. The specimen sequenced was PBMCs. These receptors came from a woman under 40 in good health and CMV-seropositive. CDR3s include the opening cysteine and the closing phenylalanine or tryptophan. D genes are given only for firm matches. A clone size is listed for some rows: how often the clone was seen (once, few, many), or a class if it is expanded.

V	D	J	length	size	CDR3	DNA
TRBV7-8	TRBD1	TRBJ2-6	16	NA	CASSQWTGAGANVLTF	TGTGCCAGCAGCCAGTGGACAGGGGCCGGGGCCAACGTCCTGACTTTC
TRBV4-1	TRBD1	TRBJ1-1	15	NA	CASSQRQGQNTEAFF	TGCGCCAGCAGCCAGAGACAGGGGCAGAACACTGAAGCTTTCTTT
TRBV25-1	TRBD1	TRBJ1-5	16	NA	CASSEWGQGEGQPQHF	TGTGCCAGCAGTGAATGGGGACAGGGGGAGGGCCAGCCCCAGCATTTT
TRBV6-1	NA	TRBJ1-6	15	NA	CASTEGRVENSPLHF	TGTGCCAGCACCGAAGGCAGGGTAGAAAATTCACCCCTCCACTTT
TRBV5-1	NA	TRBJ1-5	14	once	CASSLDFGGQPQHF	TGCGCCAGCAGCTTGGATTTTGGAGGCCAGCCCCAGCATTTT
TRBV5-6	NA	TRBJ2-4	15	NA	CASSSPGAAKNIQYF	TGTGCCAGCAGTTCCCCAGGGGCAGCCAAAAACATTCAGTACTTC
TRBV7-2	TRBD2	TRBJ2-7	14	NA	CASSFGTSDYEQYF	TGTGCCAGCAGCTTCGGGACTAGCGACTACGAGCAGTACTTC
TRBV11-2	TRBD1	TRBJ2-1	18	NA	CASSLTGQAASSYNEQFF	TGTGCCAGCAGCTTAACCGGACAGGCCGCAAGCTCCTACAATGAGCAGTTCTTC
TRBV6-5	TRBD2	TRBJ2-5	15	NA	CASTSWGGTRETQYF	TGTGCCAGCACCTCGTGGGGGGGGACCAGGGAGACCCAGTACTTC
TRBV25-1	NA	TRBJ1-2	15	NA	CASSEYFIWGGGYTF	TGTGCCAGCAGTGAATACTTTATTTGGGGCGGTGGCTACACCTTC
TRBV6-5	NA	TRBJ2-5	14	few	CASTTLAWEETQYF	TGTGCCAGCACCACCCTAGCGTGGGAGGAGACCCAGTACTTC
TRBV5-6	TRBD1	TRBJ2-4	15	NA	CASSSTGIGKNIQYF	TGTGCCAGCAGCTCGACAGGGATTGGCAAAAACATTCAGTACTTC
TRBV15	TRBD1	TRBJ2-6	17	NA	CATSRDPTGAGANVLTF	TGTGCCACCAGCAGAGATCCTACAGGGGCTGGGGCCAACGTCCTGACTTTC
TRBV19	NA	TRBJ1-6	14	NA	CASSTPTGNSPLHF	TGTGCCAGTAGTACCCCCACAGGAAATTCACCCCTCCACTTT
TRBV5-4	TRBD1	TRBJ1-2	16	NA	CASSGQGHSLVGGYTF	TGTGCCAGCAGCGGACAGGGGCATTCCCTTGTCGGTGGCTACACCTTC
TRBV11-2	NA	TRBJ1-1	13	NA	CASRRGANTEAFF	TGTGCCAGCAGAAGGGGCGCCAACACTGAAGCTTTCTTT
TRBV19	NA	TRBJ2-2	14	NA	CASMKPPNTGELFF	TGTGCCAGTATGAAGCCGCCGAACACCGGGGAGCTGTTTTTT
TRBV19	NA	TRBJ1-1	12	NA	CASSREGTEAFF	TGTGCCAGTAGTCGGGAGGGCACTGAAGCTTTCTTT
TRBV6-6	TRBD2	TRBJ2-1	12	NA	CASSYGLVEQFF	TGTGCCAGCAGTTACGGACTAGTCGAGCAGTTCTTC
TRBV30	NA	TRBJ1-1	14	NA	CAWSPQGSYTEAFF	TGTGCCTGGAGCCCACAGGGTTCGTACACTGAAGCTTTCTTT
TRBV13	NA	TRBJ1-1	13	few	CASSFFVNTEAFF	TGTGCCAGCAGCTTTTTCGTGAACACTGAAGCTTTCTTT
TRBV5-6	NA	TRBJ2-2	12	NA	CASCPVTGELFF	TGTGCCAGCTGCCCGGTCACCGGGGAGCTGTTTTTT
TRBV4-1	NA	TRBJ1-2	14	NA	CASSQGAGSYGYTF	TGCGCCAGCAGCCAAGGGGCGGGATCCTATGGCTACACCTTC
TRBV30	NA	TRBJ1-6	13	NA	CAWSRGGWSPLHF	TGTGCCTGGAGTCGCGGGGGATGGTCACCCCTCCACTTT
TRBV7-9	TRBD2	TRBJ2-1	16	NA	CASSLVPSGTYNEQFF	TGTGCCAGCAGCTTAGTTCCTAGCGGGACCTACAATGAGCAGTTCTTC
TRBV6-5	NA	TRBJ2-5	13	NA	CASSQPGSETQYF	TGTGCCAGCAGTCAGCCGGGATCGGAGACCCAGTACTTC
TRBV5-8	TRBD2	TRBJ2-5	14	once	CASSEGLAVETQYF	TGTGCCAGCAGCGAGGGACTAGCGGTCGAGACCCAGTACTTC